Listed below are T cell receptor beta chains from one sample, sequenced in a study of blood T cell repertoires in COVID-19. The repertoire was sequenced with immunoSEQ multiplex PCR; TCRdb's copy has only in-frame clones and lacks some. Counted here are about 59,000 clones, 79% occurring once; the ten biggest clones make up approximately 3.8%. Sequencing was carried out using peripheral blood. The receptors were sampled from a man aged 55 to 69 with acute or convalescent COVID-19. Both conserved end residues are trimmed from each CDR3.

v_call	cdr3_aa
TRBV6-1	ASSDHFYGYT
TRBV2	ASRDRSYEQY
TRBV7-3	ASSKQTGGGTDTQY
TRBV29-1	SAGGGQGLRYGYT
TRBV28	ASSATGYQPQH
TRBV19	ASSIGGSTEAF
TRBV18	ASSRLGEDTEAF
TRBV28	ASSPTSGYT
TRBV5-1	ASSPQTGGAETQY
TRBV24-1	ATSDETGGRQPQH
TRBV20-1	SASSGLLMGHEQY
TRBV6-6	ASSPTSGSFYNEQF
TRBV28	ASGAVAQAKNIQY
TRBV3-1/TRBV3-2	ASSRAGVNEQF
TRBV5-5	ASTEQGAGGQPQH
TRBV24-1	ATSDPGTSGSTDTQY
TRBV15	ATSLERLGGETQY
TRBV11-3	ASSSGLGSSYNEQF
TRBV6-1	ASSRRTGDDEQF
TRBV4-2	ASSPTSLDTGELF
TRBV4-3	ASSLGVGLAGETYEQY
TRBV7-9	ASVLAEITGELF
TRBV2	ASSEGTPSTDTQY
TRBV29-1	SVLPDRPSGNTIY
TRBV5-1	ASSGQGGAETQY
TRBV9	ASSRDFGRYT
TRBV9	ASSVDLREYSGELF
TRBV20-1	SARVGYEQY
TRBV27	ASSSLTGLGPEKLF
TRBV5-1	ASSFEMRNEQF
TRBV6-1	ASSETYGHSYEQY
TRBV27	ASSLYDSTYEQY
TRBV7-3	ASSLVVNTGELF
TRBV6-5	ASGPGGQNIQY
TRBV15	ATSRDEVQGVQPQH
TRBV7-2	ASSSYRDLYGYT
TRBV18	ASSPVTAEAF
TRBV29-1	SVRGTGQETQY
TRBV7-9	ASSHLGASGSQTGELF